The rows below give T cell receptor beta chains drawn from one sample of a study of persistence of HIV-infected CD4 T cells. Sequencing was performed with immunoSEQ multiplex PCR; in TCRdb, only in-frame clones are kept and a portion is missing. The table records more than 15,000 clones, approximately 78% of them present only once. Their antigen targets remain unknown. The input for sequencing was CD4+ T cells sorted from PBMCs after roughly 19-hour stimulation, taken from a patient who received antiretroviral therapy. These receptor sequences come from an adult man with HIV who was CMV-seropositive. The CDR3 runs from the conserved cysteine through the conserved F or W. The order of the fields is V gene, D gene, clone size, J gene, CDR3 DNA, CDR3 protein. The D gene is left open where the match is weak. Clone size is shown for a subset of rows, as once, few, many or a class of expanded clone.

TRBV6-5	NA	NA	TRBJ1-1	TGTGCCAGCACCAAGAAGGGATACACTGAAGCTTTCTTT	CASTKKGYTEAFF
TRBV6-1	NA	NA	TRBJ2-1	TGTGCCAGCAGTGACAGGGGAAACTACAATGAGCAGTTCTTC	CASSDRGNYNEQFF
TRBV6-5	NA	NA	TRBJ2-7	TGTGCCAGCAGTACGGGATCCGCCTACGAGCAGTACTTC	CASSTGSAYEQYF
TRBV11-3	NA	NA	TRBJ2-7	TGTGCCAGCAGCTTGAGGCCCGCGGACGGCTACGAGCAGTACTTC	CASSLRPADGYEQYF
TRBV18	NA	NA	TRBJ1-2	TGTGCCAGCTCACCGGCAGAAGCTAACTATGGCTACACCTTC	CASSPAEANYGYTF
TRBV9	TRBD2	NA	TRBJ2-3	TGTGCCAGCAGCCTCGATCCGGGACTAGTTAAAGATACGCAGTATTTT	CASSLDPGLVKDTQYF
TRBV5-1	NA	NA	TRBJ2-2	TGCGCCAGCAGCTTGTGGACAGTTAACACCGGGGAGCTGTTTTTT	CASSLWTVNTGELFF
TRBV28	NA	NA	TRBJ2-2	TGTGCCAGCAGTTTACGGCAGTACGCGAACACCGGGGAGCTGTTTTTT	CASSLRQYANTGELFF
TRBV28	NA	NA	TRBJ1-5	TGTGCCAGCAGTTCAACAGGGATCGGACAGCCCCAGCATTTT	CASSSTGIGQPQHF
TRBV28	TRBD1	medium-sized	TRBJ1-6	TGTGCCAGCAGTCTACTGCCGGGACAGGGGATTCCAGTCCTCCACTTT	CASSLLPGQGIPVLHF
TRBV19	TRBD2	NA	TRBJ2-2	TGTGCCAGTAGTAGGTCTAGCGGGGGGACCGGGGAGCTGTTTTTT	CASSRSSGGTGELFF
TRBV28	NA	NA	TRBJ2-2	TGTGCCAGCAGAGAATTGAAGGGGGTTAACACCGGGGAGCTGTTTTTT	CASRELKGVNTGELFF
TRBV27	TRBD2	NA	TRBJ2-4	TGTGCCAATAGAATTCTAGCGGGGGGGCAGGATTGTACCAAGGCAAACATTCAGTACTTC	CANRILAGGQDCTKANIQYF
TRBV30	TRBD1	NA	TRBJ1-3	TGTGCCTACACCCAGGGGGGTCCATCTGGAAACACCATATATTTT	CAYTQGGPSGNTIYF
TRBV7-6	NA	once	TRBJ1-6	TGTGCCAGCAGCTTCGGGGATATTGATTCACCCCTCCACTTT	CASSFGDIDSPLHF
TRBV19	TRBD1	NA	TRBJ1-1	TGTGCCAGTAGTGACAGGGGGAACACTGAAGCTTTCTTT	CASSDRGNTEAFF
TRBV9	NA	NA	TRBJ1-2	TGTGCCAGCAGCCCAGGAGGACAGAGGGTCTATGGCTACACCTTC	CASSPGGQRVYGYTF
TRBV7-8	NA	few	TRBJ1-5	TGTGCCAGCAGCTTAGCTTTAAATCAGCCCCAGCATTTT	CASSLALNQPQHF
TRBV15	TRBD2	NA	TRBJ2-1	TGTGCCACCAGCAGTGGACTAGGACGGCGCCAGTTCTTC	CATSSGLGRRQFF
TRBV14	NA	NA	TRBJ2-1	TGTGCCAGCAGCCAAAACGAGGGGCAGTTCTTC	CASSQNEGQFF
TRBV10-3	TRBD1	NA	TRBJ2-3	TGTGCCATCAGTATGGGACAGGGCACAGATACGCAGTATTTT	CAISMGQGTDTQYF
TRBV4-2	NA	NA	TRBJ2-1	TGTGCCAGCAGCACCCGGGACCCCGGGAGCTCCTACAATGAGCAGTTCTTC	CASSTRDPGSSYNEQFF
TRBV10-2	NA	NA	TRBJ2-1	TGCGCCAGCAGTGAAGTAAAGGGGGGGGAGTCGGGGAATGAGCAGTTCTTC	CASSEVKGGESGNEQFF
TRBV2	TRBD1	NA	TRBJ1-5	TGTGCCAGCAAAGGACAGGGGAATCAGCCCCAGCATTTT	CASKGQGNQPQHF
TRBV6-5	NA	NA	TRBJ1-4	TGTGCCAGCAGGGGGGGGCCTGAAAAACTGTTTTTT	CASRGGPEKLFF
TRBV7-8	TRBD1	NA	TRBJ1-1	TGTGCCAGCAGCTTCACCCGATCAGGGGTTAGGGGGCTGGACACTGAAGCTTTCTTT	CASSFTRSGVRGLDTEAFF